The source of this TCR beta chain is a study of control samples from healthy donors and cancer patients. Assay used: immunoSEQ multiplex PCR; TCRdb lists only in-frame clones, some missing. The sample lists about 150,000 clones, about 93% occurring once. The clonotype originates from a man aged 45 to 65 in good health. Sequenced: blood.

CDR3 DNA sequence: TGCGCCAGCAGCTTCGGACAGGGTTACAATGAGCAGTTCTTC. Translating gives CASSFGQGYNEQFF. The chain has TRBV5-1 and TRBJ2-1, with 8 bases identical to TRBD1. Germline lookup yields CDR1 SGHRS and CDR2 YFSETQ. The length of the CDR3 is 14 residues. Trimming removed 2 bases from V and 4 bases from J; junction bases left unmatched: 2.